Included here is one TCR beta chain sequence, with context. The antigen is not known. These data belong to a study of identical twins. Germline lookup yields CDR1 KGHDR and CDR2 SFDVKD. This CDR3 comprises 15 residues. The V segment lost 4 bases and the J segment 5 bases; nucleotides outside the gene matches: 5. Study results and caveats: Models underestimated out-of-frame TCR alpha sharing in monozygotic twins.

Template switching, a step in the protocol, added a universal primer site, and cDNA carried unique molecular identifiers. TCRdb ran MiXCR on the 5' RACE reads and lists one entry per CDR3 protein. Here the sample spans fewer than 800,000 distinct CDR3 sequences, just over 7% being singletons. These data were likewise used in another study, on yellow fever vaccine responses in identical twins. As that report states: The authors reported partly convergent, partly personalized vaccine responses in identical twins.

The sequencing sample was made of PBMCs. This chain uses TRBV24-1 with TRBJ2-3, with TRBD1 identical over 10 bases. This clonotype was sampled from a woman aged 18 to 35 in good health. The CDR3 DNA reads TGTGCCACCAGTGACCCGGGACAGGGGCGAGATACGCAGTATTTT. Its protein is CATSDPGQGRDTQYF.